In this sample, the clone carrying this T cell receptor (beta chain) turned up many times. Its target is unknown. The sample is drawn from a study of neurological immune-mediated disorders. Study-wide findings and caveats: According to phylogenetic grouping, one related-CDR3 cluster, a possible signature, contained the repertoires of 18 of 34 multiple sclerosis patients. The most TCR clonal expansion was seen in HTLV-1-associated myelopathy, whereas the least was seen in multiple sclerosis, below the level in healthy controls.

As to time point: longitudinal time-point 2. Unsorted libraries were prepared from 2 million PBMCs that had been stored at -80 C. The cDNA was produced through 5'RACE with 10-nucleotide random UMIs. Each CDR3 protein gets one entry after TCRdb re-called the 5' RACE reads with MiXCR. Here the sample spans approximately 80,000 distinct CDR3 sequences, over 4.5% being singletons. Trimming took 0 bases from V and 4 from J, leaving 12 bases between them. This CDR3 is 14 amino acids long. Germline CDR1 DFQATT, CDR2 SNEGSKA (reference sequence). Sequencing was done on a sample of PBMCs. The sequence was collected from an older woman with multiple sclerosis. This sequence joins TRBV20-1 and TRBJ1-1; D not resolved. DNA of the CDR3: TGCAGTGCTAGAGATGCGTTCCGGGGCACTGAAGCTTTCTTT. Translation: CSARDAFRGTEAFF.